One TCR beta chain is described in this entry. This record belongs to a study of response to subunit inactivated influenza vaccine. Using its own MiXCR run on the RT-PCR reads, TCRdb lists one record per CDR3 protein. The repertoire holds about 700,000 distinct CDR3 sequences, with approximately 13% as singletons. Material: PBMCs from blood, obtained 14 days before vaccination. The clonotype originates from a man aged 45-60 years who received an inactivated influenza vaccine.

CDR3 bases: TGTGCCAGCACGACGGAGTCGAGCTCCTACGAGCAGTACTTC. Its protein is CASTTESSSYEQYF. This chain joins TRBV7-9 and TRBJ2-7; D ambiguous. This CDR3 is 14 amino acids long. V lost 7 bases and J 0 bases, leaving 13 bases between the germline ends. Germline CDR1 SEHNR, CDR2 FQNEAQ (reference sequence). Variable domain in full (rest from reference TRBV7-9 and TRBJ2-7): DTGVSQNPRHKITKRGQNVTFRCDPISEHNRLYWYRQTLGQGPEFLTYFQNEAQLEKSRLLSDRFSAERPKGSFSTLEIQRTEQGDSAMYLCASTTESSSYEQYFGPGTRLTVT.